This T cell receptor (beta chain) was retrieved from a study of circulating CD8 cells and anti-PD-1 response in melanoma. Study results and caveats: Subset repertoires were largely private at M1, with under 8% shared.

Four subsets defined by PD-1 and/or TIGIT were sorted from live CD3+CD8+TCRalphabeta+ cells. The sample holds a few counts of this clonotype. What it binds is not known. CDR1 SGHDN and CDR2 FVKESK come from the germline V gene. Deletions cut 4 bases from V and 2 bases from J, with 11 bases between. This CDR3 has 14 residues. Using approximately 15 ng of total RNA, TCR libraries were made with the QIAseq Immune Repertoire TCR panel. TCRdb used MiXCR to reprocess the reads, holding one entry per CDR3 protein. The table includes some 350 distinct CDR3 sequences, approximately 13% detected once. The TCR sequence derives from a human donor with melanoma. The genes are TRBV14 and TRBJ1-1; D is unresolved. The sequences come from CD8+ T cells from PBMCs, collected at baseline or after one month of anti-PD-1 therapy (not recorded which). CDR3 nucleotides: TGTGCCAGCAGCCTTATACATGGAAACACTGAAGCTTTCTTT. It is translated as CASSLIHGNTEAFF.